The 13 T cell receptor beta chains reported below all come from one sample, sequenced in a study of cytomegalovirus exposure and HLA in healthy donors. It was with 60 Vbeta and 13 Jbeta primers that the PCR ran. The method was immunoSEQ multiplex PCR; TCRdb's version includes in-frame clones alone and lacks a portion of them. The table includes 35,000 to 40,000 clones, 85% to 95% detected once. Sequenced sample: PBMCs. The receptors were gathered from a woman younger than 30 in good health and CMV-seronegative.

The V gene is TRBV6-1, the J gene TRBJ1-5; a weak D match, TRBD1 (6 bases). CDR1 MNHNS and CDR2 SASEGT come from the germline V gene. Trimming cost V 5 bases and J 4 bases, with 9 bases left between them. There are 13 residues in the CDR3. DNA of the CDR3: TGTGCCAGCAGTTTGGACAGAAATCAGCCCCAGCATTTT. This gives the protein CASSLDRNQPQHF.

The V call is TRBV5-6, the J call TRBJ1-3; 10 nucleotides agree with TRBD1. Germline loops: CDR1 SGHDT, CDR2 YYEEEE. V trimming: 9 bases; J trimming: 8 bases; junction bases outside the gene matches: 23. This CDR3 region has 18 residues. The CDR3 DNA reads TGTGCCACTTCGCACAACCAAACACGACAGGGGGCGGTGGACACCATATATTTT. It encodes CATSHNQTRQGAVDTIYF.

This clone was detected once. CDR3 protein: CAWNRASYNEQFF. Written as DNA, the CDR3 is TGTGCCTGGAACAGGGCTTCCTACAATGAGCAGTTCTTC. This sequence joins TRBV30 and TRBJ2-1; a possible D gene is TRBD1 (6 bases). This CDR3 has 13 residues. V lost 4 bases to trimming and J lost 1 base, with 8 bases between them. Germline values: CDR1 GTSNPN, CDR2 SVGIG (reference sequence).

The rearrangement links TRBV27 to TRBJ2-5, with 10 bases matching TRBD2. Judging by the DNA end, TRBJ2-7 fits better; the J call may be wrong. Germline CDR1 MNHEY, CDR2 SMNVEV (reference sequence). CDR3 length equals 15 residues. The CDR3 here is CASSPIAGGVYEQYF. DNA for the CDR3: TGTGCCAGCAGTCCTATAGCGGGAGGAGTCTACGAGCAGTACTTC.

V usage is TRBV7-9 and J usage is TRBJ2-6, with 8 bases aligning to TRBD1. V trimming: 5 bases; J trimming: 1 base; junction bases outside the gene matches: 13. The CDR3 spans 19 residues. Per germline, CDR1 SEHNR and CDR2 FQNEAQ (reference sequence). The CDR3 DNA sequence: TGTGCCAGCAGCGAATCCGGGACAGGTATTGAATCTGGGGCCAACGTCCTGACTTTC. Its translation is CASSESGTGIESGANVLTF.

The sample holds one count of this clone. J is TRBJ2-1 and V is TRBV5-1; 7 bases agree with TRBD2. The ends lost 2 bases at V and 0 bases at J; junction bases unmatched: 5. The CDR3 has 16 residues. Germline-derived CDR1 and CDR2 are SGHRS and YFSETQ. The CDR3 loop reads CASSLLASHSYNEQFF. The CDR3 DNA reads TGCGCCAGCAGCTTACTAGCGTCCCACTCCTACAATGAGCAGTTCTTC.

This clone was recorded only once. The chain combines TRBV6-4 with TRBJ2-2; TRBD1 might be the D (6 bases). Germline assignment: CDR1 MRHNA and CDR2 SNTAGT. The CDR3 consists of 16 residues. V was pared by 5 bases and J by 0 bases, with 13 bases between. The CDR3 is CASSLQGYANTGELFF. The CDR3 DNA reads TGTGCCAGCAGTTTACAGGGTTACGCGAACACCGGGGAGCTGTTTTTT.

The rearrangement uses TRBV4-1 and TRBJ2-7, with D hard to call. Per the germline V gene, CDR1 is MGHRA and CDR2 is YSYEKL. V lost 4 bases, J lost 3 bases, and 13 bases lay in between. This CDR3 spans 14 amino acids. The CDR3 DNA reads TGCGCCAGCAGCCTGTGGCTAGATGGCTACGAGCAGTACTTC. It encodes CASSLWLDGYEQYF.

The V call is TRBV30, the J call TRBJ1-5; tentatively, D is TRBD1 (5 bases). This CDR3 has 13 residues. Trimming cost V 5 bases and J 2 bases, with 10 bases left between them. Germline loops: CDR1 GTSNPN, CDR2 SVGIG (reference sequence). For the CDR3, the DNA is TGTGCCTGGGCCCAAGGGGGCAATCAGCCCCAGCATTTT. It is translated as CAWAQGGNQPQHF.

This clone was seen more than once but under ten times. The chain recombines TRBV5-1 with TRBJ2-3, with D unresolved. The germline V and J ends were trimmed by 2 bases and 2 bases, with 12 bases remaining between them. CDR1 is SGHRS and CDR2 is YFSETQ in the germline V gene. The CDR3 runs to 15 residues. CDR3 loop: CASSFRASYTDTQYF. DNA of the CDR3: TGCGCCAGCAGCTTTAGAGCTTCGTACACAGATACGCAGTATTTT.

Only one count was recorded for this clone. The chain links TRBV27 to TRBJ1-1, with a possible D match to TRBD1 (6 bases). The V and J ends lost 1 base and 1 base respectively, with 10 bases between them. This CDR3 contains 15 residues. Germline lookup yields CDR1 MNHEY and CDR2 SMNVEV (reference sequence). The DNA for the CDR3 is TGTGCCAGCAGTTTATGGCCCAGGGGGAACACTGAAGCTTTCTTT. It translates to CASSLWPRGNTEAFF.

The rearrangement links TRBV6-1 to TRBJ1-4, with a tentative D call TRBD1 (5 bases). Trimming cost V 2 bases and J 7 bases, with 11 bases left between them. Germline V gives CDR1 MNHNS, CDR2 SASEGT. CDR3 length equals 14 residues. CDR3 sequence (DNA): TGTGCCAGCAGTGAAAGGGGTTGGGTTGAAAAACTGTTTTTT. Protein product: CASSERGWVEKLFF.

The rearrangement uses TRBV2 and TRBJ1-1, with 9 bases fitting TRBD1. Germline loops: CDR1 SNHLY, CDR2 FYNNEI. Trimming took 4 bases from V and 1 from J; bases not matched to a gene: 4. The CDR3 runs to 15 residues. The CDR3 nucleotides are TGTGCCAGCAGTGTTACAGGGGGCGAGAACACTGAAGCTTTCTTT. Its translation is CASSVTGGENTEAFF.